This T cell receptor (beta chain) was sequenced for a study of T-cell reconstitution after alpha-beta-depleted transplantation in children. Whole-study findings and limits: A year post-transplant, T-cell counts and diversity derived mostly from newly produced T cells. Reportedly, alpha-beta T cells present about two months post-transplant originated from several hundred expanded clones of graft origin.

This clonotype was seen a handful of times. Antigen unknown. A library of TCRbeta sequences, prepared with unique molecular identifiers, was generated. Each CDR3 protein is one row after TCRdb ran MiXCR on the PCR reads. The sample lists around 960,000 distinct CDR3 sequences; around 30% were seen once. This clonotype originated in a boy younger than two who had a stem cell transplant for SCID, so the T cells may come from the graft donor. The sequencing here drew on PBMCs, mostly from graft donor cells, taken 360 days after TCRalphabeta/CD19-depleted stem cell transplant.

This CDR3 is CASMGQPPYEQYF. The CDR3 DNA follows: TGTGCCAGCATGGGGCAGCCTCCCTACGAGCAGTACTTC. The chain uses TRBV7-9 and TRBJ2-7; weak D call: TRBD1 (5 bases). The ends were cut back, 7 bases at V and 2 bases at J, with 12 bases in the middle. CDR1 and CDR2 from the germline V gene are SEHNR and FQNEAQ (reference sequence). The CDR3 runs to 13 residues. Complete variable domain (other parts from reference TRBV7-9 and TRBJ2-7): DTGVSQNPRHKITKRGQNVTFRCDPISEHNRLYWYRQTLGQGPEFLTYFQNEAQLEKSRLLSDRFSAERPKGSFSTLEIQRTEQGDSAMYLCASMGQPPYEQYFGPGTRLTVT.